One and the same sample provided the 14 T cell receptor beta chains below, sequenced in a study of cytomegalovirus exposure and HLA in healthy donors. PCR involved 60 Vbeta and 13 Jbeta primers. Here immunoSEQ multiplex PCR was the method, and the copy in TCRdb shows in-frame clones only, minus some. The sample includes approximately 170,000 clones, around 75% of them seen just once. Sequenced input: PBMCs. The receptor set was obtained from a male donor in good health and CMV-seronegative.

The V gene is TRBV11-2, the J gene TRBJ2-5; 8 nucleotides align to TRBD1. Germline lookup yields CDR1 SGHAT and CDR2 FQNNGV. Trimming removed 5 bases from V and 2 bases from J; junction bases left unmatched: 4. This CDR3 has 14 residues. CDR3 in amino acids: CASSEHRGQETQYF. CDR3 bases: TGTGCCAGCAGCGAACACAGGGGGCAAGAGACCCAGTACTTC.

CDR3 DNA: TGTGCCAACCACGGACCTGGACAGGGTATCACTGAAGCTTTCTTT. Translation: CANHGPGQGITEAFF. V gene TRBV6-1 combines with J gene TRBJ1-1, with 8 bases that match TRBD1. The CDR3 has 15 amino acids. CDR1 and CDR2 (germline): MNHNS, SASEGT. The V and J ends lost 10 bases and 4 bases, in that order; junction bases with no gene match: 14.

This clone appeared once. The rearrangement uses TRBV5-5 and TRBJ2-7; tentatively, D is TRBD2 (6 bases). Trimming took off 4 bases at V and 0 bases at J, with 17 bases between the two ends. The CDR3 extends over 16 amino acids. Germline V gene lookup returns CDR1 SGHKS and CDR2 YYEKEE (reference sequence). The DNA for the CDR3 is TGTGCCAGCAGCCCTACGGCGGGGCAGGGCTCCTACGAGCAGTACTTC. As protein: CASSPTAGQGSYEQYF.

This clone was recorded only once. This chain uses TRBV4-3 with TRBJ1-1; D is perhaps TRBD1 (5 bases). Trimming took off 0 bases at V and 3 bases at J, with 11 bases between the two ends. Germline-derived CDR1 and CDR2 are LGHNA and YSLEER. The CDR3 loop spans 15 amino acids. The CDR3 DNA reads TGCGCCAGCAGCCAAGATGGGGCGGGAGACACTGAAGCTTTCTTT. This codes for CASSQDGAGDTEAFF.

Turning to this clone: This specimen includes other DNA sequences encoding the same CDR3. The rearrangement uses TRBV6-5 and TRBJ2-7; 7 bases map to TRBD1. This CDR3 contains 12 residues. V dropped 6 bases and J dropped 3; count of bases not matched to a gene: 2. Germline CDR1 reads MNHEY; CDR2 reads SVGAGI. DNA of the CDR3: TGTGCCAGCAGCAGGGACAGCTACGAGCAGTACTTC. This encodes CASSRDSYEQYF.

This clone came up once. The rearrangement joins TRBV7-2 to TRBJ1-6, with TRBD1 as a possible D gene (6 bases). V was cut by 5 bases and J by 9 bases, with 17 bases left in between. The CDR3 is 15 amino acids. CDR1 is SGHTA, CDR2 FQGNSA, per germline. CDR3 amino acids: CASSPGGGESSPLHF. Here the CDR3 DNA reads TGTGCCAGCAGCCCTGGAGGGGGGGAGAGTTCACCCCTCCACTTT.

The chain links TRBV19 to TRBJ2-2, with D possibly matching TRBD2 (5 bases). Looked up from germline, CDR1 is LNHDA and CDR2 is SQIVND (reference sequence). This CDR3 has 14 amino acids. V dropped 2 bases and J dropped 1 base, with 5 bases sitting between them. CDR3 nucleotides: TGTGCCAGTAGTATACGGGAGAACACCGGGGAGCTGTTTTTT. Its protein product is CASSIRENTGELFF.

V and J are TRBV6-4 and TRBJ2-3; the match to TRBD1 covers 9 bases. This CDR3 comprises 15 residues. Germline assignment: CDR1 MRHNA and CDR2 SNTAGT. V trimming: 4 bases; J trimming: 9 bases; junction bases outside the gene matches: 11. The CDR3 reads CASSGTGDPFGTQYF. For the CDR3, the DNA is TGTGCCAGCAGTGGGACAGGGGACCCCTTCGGGACGCAGTATTTT.

The chain links TRBV6-5 to TRBJ2-7; no clear D gene. The CDR3 has 14 residues. Germline CDR1 reads MNHEY; CDR2 reads SVGAGI. V lost 2 bases and J 0 bases, leaving 8 bases between the germline ends. CDR3 residues: CASSYGQLSYEQYF. CDR3 nucleotides: TGTGCCAGCAGTTACGGGCAGCTCTCCTACGAGCAGTACTTC.

Comment on this clone: At one of its ends the junction is not consistent with the germline gene, which may arise from a read error. Other nucleotide sequences from this sample produce the same CDR3. This chain joins TRBV5-1 and TRBJ1-2; weak D call: TRBD1 (5 bases). Germline V gene sequence: CDR1 SGHRS, CDR2 YFSETQ. The CDR3 is 14 residues long. The CDR3: CASSFSEGSYGYTF. The CDR3, as DNA: TGCGCCAGCAGCTTCTCGGAGGGGAGCTATGGTTACACCTTC.

The rearrangement uses TRBV15 and TRBJ2-1; 10 nucleotides agree with TRBD1. The V and J ends lost 6 bases and 6 bases, in that order; junction bases with no gene match: 8. The CDR3 spans 15 residues. CDR1 is LNHNV, CDR2 YYDKDF, per germline (reference sequence). CDR3 DNA sequence: TGTGCCACCAGTTATCGACAGGGGGCGGTCAATGAGCAGTTCTTC. It encodes CATSYRQGAVNEQFF.

CDR3 in DNA: TGTGCCAGCAGTTTATCAGGGGGCGCTTTTGAAGCTTTCTTT. Its translation is CASSLSGGAFEAFF. The chain is built from TRBV27 and TRBJ1-1, with 7 bases aligning to TRBD1. The CDR3 has 14 residues. CDR1 and CDR2 from the germline V gene are MNHEY and SMNVEV (reference sequence). Trimming took 0 bases from V and 7 from J; bases not matched to a gene: 5.

The chain uses TRBV6-1 and TRBJ2-7, with TRBD1 matching over 7 bases. The CDR3 extends over 14 amino acids. Germline CDR1 and CDR2: MNHNS and SASEGT. With 0 bases clipped from V and 2 bases from J, the junction kept 1 base outside the gene matches. CDR3 bases: TGTGCCAGCAGTGAAGCCGACAGGGCCTACGAGCAGTACTTC. Translating gives CASSEADRAYEQYF.

The chain joins TRBV5-6 to TRBJ2-2, with TRBD2 as a possible D gene (6 bases). From germline, CDR1 is SGHDT and CDR2 YYEEEE. Trimming removed 0 bases at V and 3 bases at J, with 12 bases between. The CDR3 sequence is 16 residues long. The CDR3 coding sequence is TGTGCCAGCAGCTTGGCCCGGAGGGACGACACCGGGGAGCTGTTTTTT. This encodes CASSLARRDDTGELFF.